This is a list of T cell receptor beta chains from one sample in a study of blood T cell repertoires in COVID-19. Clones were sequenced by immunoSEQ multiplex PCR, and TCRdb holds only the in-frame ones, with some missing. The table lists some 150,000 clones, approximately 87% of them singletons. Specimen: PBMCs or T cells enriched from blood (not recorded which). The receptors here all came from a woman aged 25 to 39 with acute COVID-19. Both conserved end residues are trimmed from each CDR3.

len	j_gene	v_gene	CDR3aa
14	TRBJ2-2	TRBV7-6	ASSFRSGGDTGELF
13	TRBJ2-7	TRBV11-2	ASSPELAITYEQY
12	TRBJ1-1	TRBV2	ASRRGTGFTEAF
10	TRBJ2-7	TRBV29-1	SALIPAYEQY
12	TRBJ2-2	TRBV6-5	ASSIQGAVGELF
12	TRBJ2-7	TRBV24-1	ATSEGQGVNEQY
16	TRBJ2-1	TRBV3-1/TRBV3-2	ASSQDRRTSGRLPEQF
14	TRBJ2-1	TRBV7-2	ASSRGLEGEYNEQF
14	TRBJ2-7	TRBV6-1	ASSEAAGVGSYEQY
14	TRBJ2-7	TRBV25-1	ASSESPGRGTYEQY
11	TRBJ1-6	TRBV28	ASRPTGYSPLH
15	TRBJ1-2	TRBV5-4	ASSFGQGGAPNYGYT
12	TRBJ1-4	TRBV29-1	SVAPGQDYEKLF
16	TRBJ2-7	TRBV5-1	ASSWGTVIAGGTHEQY
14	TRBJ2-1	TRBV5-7	ASSSYRVGAYNEQF
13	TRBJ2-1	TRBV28	ASSLPYFRGDEQF
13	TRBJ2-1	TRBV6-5	ASSYSTAGYNEQF
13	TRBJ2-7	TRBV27	ASSLSARLSSEQY
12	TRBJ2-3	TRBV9	ASSALDRTDTQY
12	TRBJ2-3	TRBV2	ATLARGSTDTQY
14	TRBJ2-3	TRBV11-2	ASSLFPSGVTDTQY
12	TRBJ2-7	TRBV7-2	ASSFSSGSHEQY
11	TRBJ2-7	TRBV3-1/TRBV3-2	ASSQTRVGEQY
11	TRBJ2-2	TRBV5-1	ASRDGEDGELF